The 23 T cell receptor beta chains reported below all come from one sample, sequenced in a study of T cells in Graves' hyperthyroidism and ophthalmopathy. Researchers took RNA transcripts and amplified the TCR beta CDR3 regions from them. The TCR CDR3 was amplified in a first-round RT-PCR using the HTBI primer set. One entry per CDR3 protein, called by TCRdb with MiXCR from the multiplex PCR reads. The table has around 800,000 distinct CDR3 sequences, about two fifths seen once. The specimen was blood. Receptor source: a man between 18 and 35 years old with Graves' hyperthyroidism.

This clonotype was observed many times. This rearrangement joins TRBV29-1 to TRBJ1-2; D is possibly TRBD1 (5 bases). The CDR3 length is 13 residues. With 4 bases removed from V and 8 bases from J, the gap between germline ends came to 17 bases. Per germline, CDR1 SQVTM and CDR2 ANQGSEA. CDR3: CSVVQRGELGYTF. The DNA of the CDR3 is TGCAGCGTTGTTCAACGGGGCGAGCTGGGCTACACCTTC.

Remarks on this clonotype: One end of the junction varies from germline; a read error may be responsible. This rearrangement joins TRBV5-1 to TRBJ1-1; a possible D gene is TRBD1 (5 bases). The CDR3 extends over 16 amino acids. The germline V gene encodes CDR1 SGHRS and CDR2 YFSETQ. The CDR3 region has the DNA TGCGCCAGCAGCTCGACCGATCGGACAACGAACGCTGAAGCTTTCTTT. As protein: CASSSTDRTTNAEAFF.

This clonotype was counted many times. This chain connects TRBV10-3 to TRBJ2-5; a possible D gene is TRBD1 (6 bases). The V gene lost 6 bases and the J gene lost 2 bases, with 10 bases spanning the gap. This CDR3 is 13 amino acids long. CDR1 is ENHRY and CDR2 is SYGVKD in the germline V gene. The DNA for the CDR3 is TGTGCCATCAGCAAGGACAGACAAGAGACCCAGTACTTC. Protein sequence: CAISKDRQETQYF.

V gene TRBV6-6 combines with J gene TRBJ1-4, with 9 bases aligning to TRBD1. Germline loops: CDR1 MNHNY, CDR2 SVGAGI (reference sequence). The CDR3 length is 15 residues. The ends lost 2 bases at V and 6 bases at J; junction bases unmatched: 4. CDR3: CASSYGGQGYEKLFF. The CDR3 coding sequence is TGTGCCAGCAGTTACGGGGGACAGGGTTATGAAAAACTGTTTTTT.

There are a few counts of this clonotype. The junction departs from germline at one end; a sequencing error may be responsible. The rearrangement uses TRBV5-1 and TRBJ1-3; D is undetermined. CDR3 length: 13 residues. Germline values: CDR1 SGHRS, CDR2 YFSETQ. CDR3 sequence reads: CASQADSGNTIYF. CDR3 coding DNA: TGTGCCTCCCAGGCGGACTCTGGAAACACCATATATTTT.

In this sample, this clonotype turned up a few times. The genes are TRBV20-1 and TRBJ2-7, with 10 bases identical to TRBD2. V shed 6 bases and J 1 base; nucleotides not matched to a gene: 12. Germline values: CDR1 DFQATT, CDR2 SNEGSKA (reference sequence). CDR3 length equals 16 residues. The CDR3 reads CSAETGGTSESYEQYF. Here the CDR3 DNA reads TGCAGTGCCGAAACCGGGGGGACTAGCGAATCCTACGAGCAGTACTTC.

A word on this clonotype: Germline is not matched at one junction end, which may reflect a read error. The rearrangement uses TRBV10-3 and TRBJ2-6, with D perhaps TRBD1 or TRBD2 (5 bases each). Germline assignment: CDR1 ENHRY and CDR2 SYGVKD. The CDR3 consists of 12 residues. The CDR3: CAISRDGNKEAF. CDR3 DNA sequence: TGTGCCATCAGTCGGGACGGTAACAAGGAAGCTTTC.

The chain combines TRBV7-8 with TRBJ1-1; 8 nucleotides match TRBD1. The CDR3 consists of 16 residues. With 0 bases clipped from V and 3 bases from J, the junction kept 6 bases outside the gene matches. The germline V gene has CDR1 SGHVS and CDR2 FQNEAQ. The CDR3: CASSLAFPGGHTEAFF. As DNA, the CDR3 is TGTGCCAGCAGCTTAGCGTTTCCAGGGGGCCACACTGAAGCTTTCTTT.

The chain couples TRBV14 to TRBJ1-6; D unclear. Trimming left V 1 base short and J 0 bases short, with 13 bases between. This CDR3 region has 18 residues. CDR1 is SGHDN and CDR2 is FVKESK in the germline V gene. The CDR3 DNA reads TGTGCCAGCAGCCAAGGAGTATTGGGAATCTCCTATAATTCACCCCTCCACTTT. Its protein product is CASSQGVLGISYNSPLHF.

The rearrangement joins TRBV6-1 to TRBJ1-5; D unclear. This CDR3 contains 14 residues. Trimming pared 3 bases from V and 3 bases from J, leaving 9 bases between. Germline values: CDR1 MNHNS, CDR2 SASEGT. CDR3 loop: CASSDWHFNQPQHF. CDR3 DNA: TGTGCCAGCAGTGATTGGCACTTCAATCAGCCCCAGCATTTT.

This chain joins TRBV29-1 and TRBJ2-2; 7 positions match TRBD2. J gave up 2 bases and V 8 bases, and 14 bases lay outside the gene matches. The CDR3 has 16 amino acids. The germline V gene has CDR1 SQVTM and CDR2 ANQGSEA. The CDR3, as DNA: TGCAGCACCAGAAGGCCGGGAGGCTCAAACACCGGGGAGCTGTTTTTT. It codes for CSTRRPGGSNTGELFF.

On this clonotype itself: This could be a read error, since a much larger clone is one nucleotide away. The gene calls are TRBV10-2 and TRBJ2-7, with a weak D call TRBD1 (5 bases). Per the germline V gene, CDR1 is WSHSY and CDR2 is SAAADI. This CDR3 is built from 13 residues. The CDR3 reads CASGIGGHYEQHF. CDR3 DNA: TGCGCCAGCGGGATCGGCGGACACTACGAGCAGCACTTC.

In this sample, this clonotype turned up a few times. The V gene is TRBV7-9, the J gene TRBJ2-5; the D gene is possibly TRBD2 (5 bases). V shed 2 bases and J shed 5 bases, with 9 bases lying between them. Germline V gene sequence: CDR1 SEHNR, CDR2 FQNEAQ (reference sequence). The CDR3 runs to 13 residues. CDR3 in DNA: TGTGCCAGCAGCTTAATCGGGGTGGAGACCCAGTACTTC. It translates to CASSLIGVETQYF.

This clonotype was detected ten times or more. The V and J genes are TRBV7-8 and TRBJ1-6, with D perhaps matching TRBD1 (6 bases). CDR1 and CDR2 (germline): SGHVS, FQNEAQ. CDR3 length equals 17 residues. Trimming pared 3 bases from V and 1 base from J, leaving 13 bases between. In nucleotides, the CDR3 is TGTGCCAGCAGCTTTGGACAGCGAACATCCTATAATTCACCCCTCCACTTT. Its protein product is CASSFGQRTSYNSPLHF.

The chain is built from TRBV24-1 and TRBJ2-2, with 9 bases matching TRBD1. This CDR3 is 17 amino acids long. Germline lookup yields CDR1 KGHDR and CDR2 SFDVKD. The V segment lost 0 bases and the J segment 5 bases; nucleotides outside the gene matches: 6. The CDR3 nucleotides read TGTGCCACCAGTGATTTGCAGGGACAGGGTCTGACCGGGGAGCTGTTTTTT. It codes for CATSDLQGQGLTGELFF.

The chain is built from TRBV19 and TRBJ1-5; D unclear. V was pared by 0 bases and J by 0 bases, with 12 bases between. Per the germline V gene, CDR1 is LNHDA and CDR2 is SQIVND (reference sequence). This CDR3 contains 17 residues. CDR3 nucleotide sequence: TGTGCCAGTAGTATAGATGGCAGTCCGTATAGCAATCAGCCCCAGCATTTT. Encoded protein: CASSIDGSPYSNQPQHF. The entire variable domain, with the rest obtained from reference TRBV19 and TRBJ1-5, is as follows: DGGITQSPKYLFRKEGQNVTLSCEQNLNHDAMYWYRQDPGQGLRLIYYSQIVNDFQKGDIAEGYSVSREKKESFPLTVTSAQKNPTAFYLCASSIDGSPYSNQPQHFGDGTRLSIL.

This clonotype occurred a few times. V gene TRBV20-1 combines with J gene TRBJ1-1; 7 nucleotides agree with TRBD1. CDR1 is DFQATT, CDR2 SNEGSKA, per germline (reference sequence). The CDR3 loop spans 13 amino acids. After removal of 7 bases from V and 5 bases from J, the junction contained 10 bases not matched to a gene. The CDR3 bases are TGCAGTGGTATACAGGGGAAGTTGACTGAAGCTTTCTTT. Residues: CSGIQGKLTEAFF.

This clonotype was observed a few times. The V and J genes are TRBV19 and TRBJ1-1; TRBD1 matches at 7 bases. J lost 5 bases, V lost 4 bases, and 10 bases had no gene match. The CDR3 is made up of 15 amino acids. Germline values: CDR1 LNHDA, CDR2 SQIVND (reference sequence). The CDR3, as DNA: TGTGCCAGTAGTAACTCGAGGGGGCTGGAGACTGAAGCTTTCTTT. This gives the protein CASSNSRGLETEAFF.

The J gene is TRBJ1-1, the V gene TRBV5-4; a possible D gene is TRBD1 (6 bases). The CDR3 sequence is 16 residues long. From germline, CDR1 is SGHNT and CDR2 YYREEE (reference sequence). V lost 6 bases and J lost 0, with 18 bases in between. The CDR3 loop reads CASNGGHYGVNTEAFF. DNA of the CDR3: TGTGCCAGCAACGGGGGACACTACGGGGTGAACACTGAAGCTTTCTTT. Filled out from reference TRBV5-4 and TRBJ1-1, the complete variable domain reads ETGVTQSPTHLIKTRGQQVTLRCSSQSGHNTVSWYQQALGQGPQFIFQYYREEENGRGNFPPRFSGLQFPNYSSELNVNALELDDSALYLCASNGGHYGVNTEAFFGQGTRLTVV.

The rearrangement uses TRBV15 and TRBJ1-1; D possibly corresponds to TRBD1 (6 bases). The CDR3 is 17 amino acids. Trimming pared 2 bases from V and 3 bases from J, leaving 19 bases between. Per germline, CDR1 LNHNV and CDR2 YYDKDF (reference sequence). CDR3 loop: CATSRSRGPKGDTEAFF. The CDR3 DNA follows: TGTGCCACCAGCAGATCCAGGGGTCCTAAAGGGGACACTGAAGCTTTCTTT.

This clonotype was counted between two and nine times. The genes are TRBV10-3 and TRBJ2-7, with D possibly matching TRBD1 (6 bases). Germline loops: CDR1 ENHRY, CDR2 SYGVKD. V lost 4 bases and J lost 0, with 10 bases in between. The CDR3 runs 14 residues. The CDR3 here is CAISGQGSSYEQYF. The CDR3 DNA follows: TGTGCCATCAGTGGCCAGGGGAGCTCCTACGAGCAGTACTTC.

This clonotype was seen only once. This may be a read error: a much more frequent sequence differs by one nucleotide. V and J are TRBV7-2 and TRBJ1-4; D unresolved. Looked up from germline, CDR1 is SGHTA and CDR2 is FQGNSA. The CDR3 sequence is 13 residues long. The CDR3 loop reads CASSSEGNEKLVF. In DNA form, the CDR3 reads TGTGCCAGCAGCTCTGAGGGAAATGAAAAACTGGTTTTT.

The gene calls are TRBV10-3 and TRBJ1-5; D may be TRBD1 (6 bases). The germline V and J ends were trimmed by 8 bases and 11 bases, with 19 bases remaining between them. The CDR3 has 13 residues. Germline CDR1 ENHRY, CDR2 SYGVKD. CDR3 region: CAIARDNEETQHF. The CDR3 nucleotides are TGTGCCATCGCCCGGGACAACGAAGAGACCCAGCATTTT.